This T cell receptor (beta chain) was recorded in a study of blood T cell repertoires in COVID-19. The repertoire was sequenced with immunoSEQ multiplex PCR; TCRdb's copy has only in-frame clones and lacks some. The data contain 250,000 or so clones, around 89% of them seen just once; the ten biggest clones take up roughly 2.3%. Categorization into cohorts depended on clinical history that participants reported. Sequencing was carried out using PBMCs or T cells enriched from blood (not recorded which). This sequence was found in a woman between 35 and 50 years old with acute COVID-19.

The CDR3 DNA reads as TGCGCCAGCAGCCAAGGGGGCATGGGAAACACCATATATTTT. Translation: CASSQGGMGNTIYF. This rearrangement joins TRBV5-1 to TRBJ1-3, with 7 bases aligning to TRBD1. This CDR3 spans 14 amino acids. Trimming removed 4 bases from V and 4 bases from J; junction bases left unmatched: 5. CDR1 and CDR2 (germline): SGHRS, YFSETQ.